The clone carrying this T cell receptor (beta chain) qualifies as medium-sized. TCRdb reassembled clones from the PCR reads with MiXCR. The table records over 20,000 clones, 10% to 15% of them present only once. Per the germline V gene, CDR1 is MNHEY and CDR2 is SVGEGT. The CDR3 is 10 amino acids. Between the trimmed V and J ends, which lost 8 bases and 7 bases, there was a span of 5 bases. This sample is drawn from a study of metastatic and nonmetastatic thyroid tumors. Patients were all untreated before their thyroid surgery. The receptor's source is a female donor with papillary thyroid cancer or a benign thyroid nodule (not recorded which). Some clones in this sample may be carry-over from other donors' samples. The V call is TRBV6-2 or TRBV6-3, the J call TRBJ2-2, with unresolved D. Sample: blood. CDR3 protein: CASGFGELFF. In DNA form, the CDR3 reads TGTGCCAGCGGTTTCGGGGAGCTGTTTTTT.